These 19 T cell receptor beta chains share one sample of origin, sequenced in a study of molecular identifiers for immune sequencing clone quantification. Each CDR3 protein gets one entry after TCRdb re-called the PCR reads with MiXCR. The sample contains 40,000 to 45,000 distinct CDR3 sequences, roughly 19% of which appear only once. The sequenced sample consisted of naive CD8+ T cells from blood, with Jurkat cell RNA spiked in. The subset: FACS-sorted CD8+CD4-CCR7+CD45RA+ naive T cells. These receptors all come from a human donor in good health. Some libraries in this study had Jurkat cell RNA spiked in.

This clonotype was detected once. The rearrangement uses TRBV27 and TRBJ2-1, with D uncertain. V was shortened by 5 bases and J by 7 bases, with 12 bases between the two germline ends. CDR3 length: 13 amino acids. Per germline, CDR1 MNHEY and CDR2 SMNVEV (reference sequence). CDR3 sequence: CASSPQMDNEQFF. CDR3 in DNA: TGTGCCAGCAGTCCCCAGATGGATAATGAGCAGTTCTTC.

This clonotype appeared many times. The gene calls are TRBV5-4 and TRBJ2-7; TRBD1 might be the D (6 bases). The V gene lost 4 bases and the J gene lost 9 bases, with 11 bases spanning the gap. Germline-derived CDR1 and CDR2 are SGHNT and YYREEE (reference sequence). This CDR3 is built from 11 residues. The CDR3 loop reads CASSVAGVQYF. The DNA for the CDR3 is TGTGCCAGCAGCGTTGCAGGGGTGCAGTACTTC.

This clonotype has at least ten counts. The chain links TRBV20-1 to TRBJ2-5; tentatively, D is TRBD1 (6 bases). The CDR3 spans 15 residues. The germline V gene has CDR1 DFQATT and CDR2 SNEGSKA (reference sequence). V lost 6 bases and J 5 bases, leaving 22 bases between the germline ends. CDR3 in DNA: TGCAGTGCAAACTATCGGGACATCGGGTTCGAGACCCAGTACTTC. It encodes CSANYRDIGFETQYF.

This clonotype occurred many times. The chain joins TRBV20-1 to TRBJ2-7, with TRBD1 as a possible D gene (6 bases). The CDR3 runs to 15 residues. V gave up 3 bases and J gave up 0 bases, with 15 bases separating them. Per the germline V gene, CDR1 is DFQATT and CDR2 is SNEGSKA (reference sequence). The CDR3 loop reads CSARNRDTSSYEQYF. The DNA for the CDR3 is TGCAGTGCTAGGAACCGGGACACTAGCTCCTACGAGCAGTACTTC.

The J gene is TRBJ2-3, the V gene TRBV28; D is ambiguous. Germline loops: CDR1 MDHEN, CDR2 SYDVKM. The V and J ends lost 2 bases and 2 bases respectively, with 8 bases between them. This CDR3 has 14 residues. This CDR3 reads CASSLSTNTDTQYF. In DNA, the CDR3 is TGTGCCAGCAGTTTAAGTACTAACACAGATACGCAGTATTTT.

There are many counts of this clonotype. The J gene is TRBJ1-3, the V gene TRBV9, with no clear D. The ends were cut back, 7 bases at V and 8 bases at J, with 10 bases in the middle. Germline V gene data show CDR1 as SGDLS and CDR2 as YYNGEE. This CDR3 comprises 11 residues. In DNA, the CDR3 is TGTGCCAGCCGCTCCTCGGACACCATATATTTT. This sequence encodes CASRSSDTIYF.

This clonotype showed up many times. This chain connects TRBV10-3 to TRBJ2-7, with D possibly matching TRBD2 (6 bases). Germline V gene lookup returns CDR1 ENHRY and CDR2 SYGVKD. CDR3 size: 15 residues. Deletions cut 4 bases from V and 4 bases from J, with 17 bases between. CDR3 coding DNA: TGTGCCATCAGTGGGGGGGAAGGCATTCGATACGAGCAGTACTTC. Translated, it gives CAISGGEGIRYEQYF.

This clonotype was recorded at least ten times. CDR3 sequence reads: CASSLLLSTDTQYF. In DNA, the CDR3 is TGTGCCAGCAGCTTATTATTGAGCACAGATACGCAGTATTTT. V usage is TRBV13 and J usage is TRBJ2-3; D gene uncertain. The germline gives CDR1 PRHDT, CDR2 FYEKMQ (reference sequence). This CDR3 has 14 amino acids. The V gene lost 2 bases and the J gene lost 0 bases, with 6 bases spanning the gap.

This clonotype was counted ten times or more. This CDR3 is CASRGSGGDPDETQYF. The CDR3 nucleotides read TGTGCCAGCAGGGGGAGCGGGGGAGACCCCGATGAGACCCAGTACTTC. The chain combines TRBV6-2 or TRBV6-3 with TRBJ2-5; 8 positions agree with TRBD2. Germline assignment: CDR1 MNHEY and CDR2 SVGEGT. V trimming: 6 bases; J trimming: 5 bases; junction bases outside the gene matches: 14. The CDR3 length is 16 residues.

This clonotype was picked up many times. The chain uses TRBV7-6 and TRBJ2-6; D call uncertain. This CDR3 has 17 residues. CDR1 is SGHVS, CDR2 FNYEAQ, per germline. V was pared by 0 bases and J by 0 bases, with 9 bases between. CDR3 in amino acids: CASSLAGISSGANVLTF. The CDR3 bases are TGTGCCAGCAGCTTAGCAGGGATATCCTCTGGGGCCAACGTCCTGACTTTC.

This clonotype was seen many times. This chain joins TRBV7-2 and TRBJ2-7; D is uncertain. V was trimmed by 1 base and J by 3 bases, leaving 13 bases between them. This CDR3 has 15 residues. Per the germline V gene, CDR1 is SGHTA and CDR2 is FQGNSA. The DNA for the CDR3 is TGTGCCAGCAGCTTAGGAAGCAGCACCATCTACGAGCAGTACTTC. Its protein is CASSLGSSTIYEQYF.

The table lists this clonotype with many counts. The CDR3 loop is CASSPGLAGAQETQYF. The CDR3 bases are TGTGCCAGCAGTCCGGGACTAGCGGGGGCCCAAGAGACCCAGTACTTC. The chain combines TRBV27 with TRBJ2-5, with 14 nucleotides matching TRBD2. The CDR3 totals 16 residues. Germline V gives CDR1 MNHEY, CDR2 SMNVEV (reference sequence). J was trimmed by 1 base and V by 5 bases; bases with no gene match: 3.

This clonotype has ten or more counts. This chain joins TRBV3-1 and TRBJ2-3, with 9 nucleotides matching TRBD1. CDR3 length: 16 residues. Germline V lookup: CDR1 LGHDT, CDR2 YNNKEL (reference sequence). The V and J ends lost 0 bases and 2 bases, in that order; junction bases with no gene match: 3. CDR3 loop: CASSQEQGAITDTQYF. CDR3 nucleotides: TGTGCCAGCAGCCAAGAACAGGGGGCAATCACAGATACGCAGTATTTT.

This clonotype was counted ten times or more. The V and J genes are TRBV7-3 and TRBJ2-2; D remains ambiguous. Germline values: CDR1 SGHTA, CDR2 FQGTGA. The ends were cut back, 3 bases at V and 6 bases at J, with 8 bases in the middle. The CDR3 sequence is 13 residues long. Here the CDR3 reads CASSLGLAGELFF. CDR3 nucleotides: TGTGCCAGCAGCTTGGGGTTAGCCGGGGAGCTGTTTTTT.

The chain carries TRBV20-1 and TRBJ1-5; perhaps TRBD1 as D (5 bases). The CDR3 sequence is 15 residues long. Trimming shortened V by 3 bases and J by 0 bases, and 12 bases separated the two germline ends. CDR1 and CDR2 (germline): DFQATT, SNEGSKA (reference sequence). This chain's CDR3 is CSASPLDSSNQPQHF. CDR3 in DNA: TGCAGTGCTAGCCCTCTAGACAGTAGCAATCAGCCCCAGCATTTT.

This clonotype was detected many times. The chain joins TRBV4-3 to TRBJ2-4; tentatively, D is TRBD2 (5 bases). The V end lost 0 bases, the J end lost 0 bases, and 21 bases lay between the germline ends. This CDR3 has 20 amino acids. Per germline, CDR1 LGHNA and CDR2 YSLEER. CDR3 protein: CASSQDAPAEGYLAKNIQYF. For the CDR3, the DNA is TGCGCCAGCAGCCAAGATGCCCCGGCAGAGGGTTACCTAGCCAAAAACATTCAGTACTTC.

Points on this clonotype: The junction shows a germline mismatch at one end, possibly a read error. V gene TRBV6-5 combines with J gene TRBJ1-1, with D possibly being TRBD1 (6 bases). Germline lookup yields CDR1 MNHEY and CDR2 SVGAGI. The CDR3 is 14 residues long. CDR3 protein: CAGSFTGPHTKAFF. In nucleotides, the CDR3 is TGTGCCGGCAGTTTTACAGGGCCCCACACTAAAGCTTTCTTT.

This clonotype was recorded many times. The gene calls are TRBV7-6 and TRBJ1-3; D call uncertain. CDR3 size: 12 residues. With 4 bases removed from V and 0 bases from J, the gap between germline ends came to 1 base. CDR1 and CDR2 (germline): SGHVS, FNYEAQ. The CDR3 loop reads CASSYSGNTIYF. CDR3 sequence (DNA): TGTGCCAGCAGCTACTCTGGAAACACCATATATTTT.

This clonotype was seen at least ten times. The rearrangement links TRBV3-1 to TRBJ2-3; 7 bases fit TRBD1. Germline V gene sequence: CDR1 LGHDT, CDR2 YNNKEL (reference sequence). V trimming: 6 bases; J trimming: 4 bases; junction bases outside the gene matches: 1. The CDR3 has 12 residues. The CDR3 DNA reads TGTGCCAGCAGTCAGGGGGCAGATACGCAGTATTTT. Residues: CASSQGADTQYF.